This T cell receptor (beta chain) was sequenced for a study of T cells in Graves' hyperthyroidism and ophthalmopathy. There were TCR beta CDR3 regions amplified from RNA transcripts. During a first-round RT-PCR of the TCR CDR3, the HTBI primer set was used. TCRdb re-analysed the multiplex PCR reads in MiXCR, keeping a single row per CDR3 protein. Among 310,000 or so distinct CDR3 sequences listed, about a sixth were seen once. Whole-study findings and limits: Also found in blood were most expanded thyroid clonotypes above 0.001.

This clonotype has only a few counts. Its antigen is currently unknown. The sequencing input was blood. The receptor was derived from a woman aged 60-70 years with Graves' ophthalmopathy.

CDR3 sequence (DNA): TGTGCCAGCAGACGACCTACCGGACCTTACGAGCAGTACTTC. Amino acid sequence: CASRRPTGPYEQYF. The J gene is TRBJ2-7, the V gene TRBV28, with D unresolved. In germline, CDR1 is MDHEN, CDR2 SYDVKM. V lost 6 bases, J lost 4 bases, and 16 bases lay in between. This CDR3 comprises 14 residues.